The 13 T cell receptor beta chains given below trace back to one sample, sequenced in a study of shared clonotypes between healthy human individuals. Terminally differentiated effector memory CD45RA+ cells were excluded from the naive CD8 cells, which were CD45RO-negative and positively selected for CCR7. Only in-frame clones appear in the TCRdb table, and some are missing; sequencing was by immunoSEQ multiplex PCR. The profile shows roughly 2.1 million clones, 85% to 95% of them singletons. Sequenced material: naive CD8+ T cells from PBMCs. The receptors here all came from a man aged 18 to 35 in good health. Some clones in this sample may be carry-over from other donors' samples.

V and J are TRBV6-1 and TRBJ2-1, with D possibly being TRBD2 (5 bases). Germline CDR1 and CDR2: MNHNS and SASEGT. Trimming took 6 bases from V and 0 from J, leaving 12 bases between them. The CDR3 has 15 residues. CDR3 DNA sequence: TGTGCCAGCAGAGTGGACTGGAGCTCCTACAATGAGCAGTTCTTC. It codes for CASRVDWSSYNEQFF.

The chain links TRBV10-3 to TRBJ1-5; D remains unclear. V lost 0 bases, J lost 2 bases, and 14 bases lay in between. This CDR3 comprises 17 residues. Germline CDR1 reads ENHRY; CDR2 reads SYGVKD. Here the CDR3 DNA reads TGTGCCATCAGTGAGTCGACTTTGTTAAGCGGCAATCAGCCCCAGCATTTT. Its translation: CAISESTLLSGNQPQHF.

This sequence joins TRBV27 and TRBJ1-1, with 10 nucleotides matching TRBD1. This CDR3 contains 18 residues. Trimming at V came to 2 bases and at J to 2 bases, leaving 11 bases not matched to a gene. Germline-derived CDR1 and CDR2 are MNHEY and SMNVEV (reference sequence). As DNA, the CDR3 is TGTGCCAGCAGTTTAAGTTCTCTCGGGACAGGGGTTAACACTGAAGCTTTCTTT. Translated, it gives CASSLSSLGTGVNTEAFF.

The chain joins TRBV4-1 to TRBJ2-1, with D perhaps given as TRBD1 or TRBD2 (5 bases each). There are 16 residues in the CDR3. Per germline, CDR1 MGHRA and CDR2 YSYEKL. V was trimmed by 0 bases and J by 4 bases, leaving 13 bases between them. CDR3 nucleotides: TGCGCCAGCAGCCAAGATTGGACGGGGCGATACAATGAGCAGTTCTTC. It yields the protein CASSQDWTGRYNEQFF.

CDR3 nucleotides: TGTGCCAGTAGTATAGAGGGGATTCAGCCCCAGCATTTT. It yields the protein CASSIEGIQPQHF. This chain links TRBV19 with TRBJ1-5; D is undetermined. V lost 0 bases, J lost 6 bases, and 6 bases lay in between. CDR1 is LNHDA and CDR2 is SQIVND in the germline V gene (reference sequence). This CDR3 is built from 13 residues.

The genes are TRBV4-3 and TRBJ2-1, with D possibly matching TRBD2 (6 bases). Germline CDR1 LGHNA, CDR2 YSLEER. Trimming pared 1 base from V and 5 bases from J, leaving 24 bases between. This CDR3 is 19 amino acids long. In DNA form, the CDR3 reads TGCGCCAGCAGCCAAGGCTTCGGGAGATTGTTAGCGAGAGACAATGAGCAGTTCTTC. Translated: CASSQGFGRLLARDNEQFF.

The genes are TRBV6-5 and TRBJ2-1; TRBD2 aligns across 13 bases. The CDR3 is made up of 15 amino acids. After removal of 5 bases from V and 13 bases from J, the junction contained 11 bases not matched to a gene. In germline, CDR1 is MNHEY, CDR2 SVGAGI. CDR3 in amino acids: CASSKGLAGLSSQFF. CDR3 nucleotide sequence: TGTGCCAGCAGTAAGGGACTAGCGGGATTATCCTCACAGTTCTTC.

Of note for this clone: Other DNA sequences in the sample encode the same CDR3. The chain uses TRBV28 and TRBJ1-2; D gene uncertain. Germline V gene sequence: CDR1 MDHEN, CDR2 SYDVKM. The CDR3 loop spans 10 amino acids. Trimming pared 3 bases from V and 7 bases from J, leaving 3 bases between. The DNA for the CDR3 is TGTGCCAGCAGTTTTGTTGGCTACACCTTC. This sequence encodes CASSFVGYTF.

V and J are TRBV19 and TRBJ2-3, with a possible D match to TRBD2 (6 bases). V gave up 1 base and J gave up 3 bases, with 11 bases separating them. The CDR3 has 15 residues. CDR1 is LNHDA, CDR2 SQIVND, per germline (reference sequence). This CDR3 is CASSIGASETDTQYF. Written as DNA, the CDR3 is TGTGCCAGTAGTATAGGGGCTAGCGAGACAGATACGCAGTATTTT.

This clone was counted once. The chain recombines TRBV21-1 with TRBJ2-7; the listed D gene, TRBD1, was not tested against the DNA. TRBV21-1 is an annotated pseudogene. This CDR3 spans 16 amino acids. The CDR3 spells CASSNLPVGRGYEQYF. The CDR3 nucleotides are TGTGCCAGCAGCAACCTTCCGGTCGGCAGGGGCTACGAGCAGTACTTC.

The rearrangement links TRBV10-3 to TRBJ1-2, with D hard to call. The V gene lost 3 bases and the J gene lost 6 bases, with 8 bases spanning the gap. This CDR3 contains 12 residues. The germline V gene encodes CDR1 ENHRY and CDR2 SYGVKD. CDR3 nucleotide sequence: TGTGCCATCAGTGATCCGGGAAATGGCTACACCTTC. Translation gives CAISDPGNGYTF.

This clone was counted only a few times. V usage is TRBV19 and J usage is TRBJ1-1; maybe TRBD1 (5 bases). Germline values: CDR1 LNHDA, CDR2 SQIVND (reference sequence). The CDR3 runs 15 residues. The V end was cut by 0 bases, the J end by 4 bases, with 12 bases between. In DNA form, the CDR3 reads TGTGCCAGTAGTATAGATGGCAGGGTAAGCACTGAAGCTTTCTTT. Translating gives CASSIDGRVSTEAFF.

Regarding this clone: The same CDR3 also results from other DNA sequences found in this sample. The chain combines TRBV9 with TRBJ1-1; weak D call: TRBD1 (6 bases). In germline, CDR1 is SGDLS, CDR2 YYNGEE. The CDR3 loop spans 14 amino acids. Between the trimmed V and J ends, which lost 3 bases and 1 base, there was a span of 10 bases. CDR3 DNA: TGTGCCAGCAGCGGAGGGGGTTCGAACACTGAAGCTTTCTTT. It codes for CASSGGGSNTEAFF.